The 18 T cell receptor beta chains below were found in one sample sequenced in a study of blood T cell repertoires in COVID-19. Libraries were prepared by immunoSEQ multiplex PCR; TCRdb keeps only in-frame clonotypes and omits some of them. The sample carries approximately 210,000 clones, around nine tenths recorded once. What was sequenced was PBMCs or T cells enriched from blood (not recorded which). These receptor sequences come from a woman in her 50s with acute COVID-19.

The gene calls are TRBV27 and TRBJ2-1, with 8 bases matching TRBD1. V shed 2 bases and J 6 bases; nucleotides not matched to a gene: 9. This CDR3 is 16 amino acids long. Looked up from germline, CDR1 is MNHEY and CDR2 is SMNVEV (reference sequence). For the CDR3, the DNA is TGTGCCAGCAGTTTAAATGGACAGGGAGTAATCAATGAGCAGTTCTTC. This encodes CASSLNGQGVINEQFF.

The V gene is TRBV5-1, the J gene TRBJ2-5; TRBD1 aligns across 7 bases. The CDR3 loop spans 15 amino acids. V dropped 4 bases and J dropped 2; count of bases not matched to a gene: 8. The V gene's germline CDR1 is SGHRS and CDR2 YFSETQ. The CDR3 DNA is TGCGCCAGCAGCCCTCCGGGACAGATACAAGAGACCCAGTACTTC. It specifies CASSPPGQIQETQYF.

In its sample, this clone was seen a few times. The chain links TRBV5-1 to TRBJ2-1; TRBD2 aligns across 7 bases. The junction had 4 bases not matched to a gene; V was cut back by 7 bases and J by 0 bases. The germline gives CDR1 SGHRS, CDR2 YFSETQ. The CDR3 has 14 residues. The CDR3 DNA reads as TGCGCCAGCGGCGGGAGTTCCTCCTACAATGAGCAGTTCTTC. Translating gives CASGGSSSYNEQFF.

V and J are TRBV11-2 and TRBJ2-5; 7 positions agree with TRBD1. The CDR3 is 16 residues long. V lost 5 bases, J lost 5 bases, and 14 bases stayed unmatched. Germline V CDR1 and CDR2: SGHAT, FQNNGV. The CDR3, as DNA: TGTGCCAGCAGCCCGTATCCGGGACAGAATACGGAGACCCAGTACTTC. This codes for CASSPYPGQNTETQYF.

The rearrangement uses TRBV3-1 (or the pseudogene TRBV3-2) and TRBJ2-7; 10 bases agree with TRBD2. The CDR3 covers 13 residues. Germline V gene data show CDR1 as LGHDT and CDR2 as YNNKEL (reference sequence). V lost 2 bases, J lost 7 bases, and 2 bases stayed unmatched. For the CDR3, the DNA is TGTGCCAGCAGCCAACTAGCGGGAGAGGAGCAGTACTTC. Translation: CASSQLAGEEQYF.

This clone showed up just a few times. The rearrangement links TRBV9 to TRBJ1-5; maybe TRBD1 (6 bases). The germline CDR1 and CDR2 sequences are SGDLS and YYNGEE. The CDR3 contains 12 residues. V lost 4 bases to trimming and J lost 9 bases, with 11 bases between them. The CDR3 sequence is CASSSHRAPQHF. As DNA, the CDR3 is TGTGCCAGCAGCTCCCACAGGGCGCCCCAGCATTTT.

This chain uses TRBV21-1 with TRBJ1-5; the D call TRBD1 from the table was never checked on the DNA. TRBV21-1 is listed as a pseudogene. The CDR3 length is 14 residues. The CDR3 DNA is TGTGCCAGCACCCCCGGGCAGGGCAGAAAACCCCAGCATTTT. Amino acid sequence: CASTPGQGRKPQHF.

This chain connects TRBV7-8 to TRBJ1-1; D perhaps matches TRBD1 (5 bases). The CDR3 is made up of 14 amino acids. Trimming took 4 bases from V and 3 from J, leaving 12 bases between them. Germline CDR1 reads SGHVS; CDR2 reads FQNEAQ. The CDR3: CASSSGVWDTEAFF. The CDR3 nucleotides read TGTGCCAGCAGCTCGGGGGTGTGGGACACTGAAGCTTTCTTT. The variable domain in full, completed from reference TRBV7-8 and TRBJ1-1, reads GAGVSQSPRYKVAKRGQDVALRCDPISGHVSLFWYQQALGQGPEFLTYFQNEAQLDKSGLPSDRFFAERPEGSVSTLKIQRTQQEDSAVYLCASSSGVWDTEAFFGQGTRLTVV.

This chain links TRBV18 with TRBJ2-7; TRBD1 matches at 9 bases. This CDR3 spans 14 amino acids. Germline CDR1 reads KGHSH; CDR2 reads LQKENI. The junction had 3 bases not matched to a gene; V was cut back by 0 bases and J by 6 bases. The CDR3 coding sequence is TGTGCCAGCTCACCACCCATGGGACAGGGCGAGCAGTACTTC. Protein sequence: CASSPPMGQGEQYF. The whole variable domain, filled in from reference TRBV18 and TRBJ2-7, reads NAGVMQNPRHLVRRRGQEARLRCSPMKGHSHVYWYRQLPEEGLKFMVYLQKENIIDESGMPKERFSAEFPKEGPSILRIQQVVRGDSAAYFCASSPPMGQGEQYFGPGTRLTVT.

The J gene is TRBJ2-5, the V gene TRBV5-1; a possible D gene is TRBD1 (8 bases). Germline CDR1 reads SGHRS; CDR2 reads YFSETQ. The CDR3 has 16 amino acids. V lost 0 bases and J 7 bases, leaving 19 bases between the germline ends. The CDR3 coding sequence is TGCGCCAGCAGCTTGGCCCTGACAGGGGAGCGGGGGACCCAGTACTTC. The encoded protein is CASSLALTGERGTQYF.

The chain recombines TRBV7-2 with TRBJ2-7; TRBD2 matches at 8 bases. J gave up 2 bases and V 3 bases, and 6 bases lay outside the gene matches. The CDR3 spans 15 residues. Germline CDR1 SGHTA, CDR2 FQGNSA. CDR3 amino acids: CASSFRGAGAYEQYF. Here the CDR3 DNA reads TGTGCCAGCAGCTTCCGAGGAGCGGGGGCCTACGAGCAGTACTTC.

V gene TRBV5-1 combines with J gene TRBJ2-7, with D perhaps matching TRBD2 (5 bases). V gave up 3 bases and J gave up 2 bases, with 21 bases separating them. CDR3 length: 17 residues. CDR1 is SGHRS and CDR2 is YFSETQ in the germline V gene. The CDR3 sequence is CASSSVSGGFVAYEQYF. The DNA for the CDR3 is TGCGCCAGCAGCTCGGTTTCAGGAGGCTTCGTCGCCTACGAGCAGTACTTC.

The chain carries TRBV27 and TRBJ2-2, with 10 bases aligning to TRBD1. The ends lost 5 bases at V and 0 bases at J; junction bases unmatched: 12. Germline CDR1 reads MNHEY; CDR2 reads SMNVEV (reference sequence). The CDR3 spans 19 residues. The CDR3 DNA is TGTGCCAGCAGTAAAATCCGGGACAGGGGTTTCGCGAACACCGGGGAGCTGTTTTTT. This gives the protein CASSKIRDRGFANTGELFF.

The V and J genes are TRBV13 and TRBJ1-1, with TRBD1 matching over 9 bases. V lost 4 bases, J lost 5 bases, and 5 bases stayed unmatched. CDR3 length: 14 amino acids. Germline lookup yields CDR1 PRHDT and CDR2 FYEKMQ (reference sequence). The CDR3, as DNA: TGTGCCAGCAGCTCGACAGGGGGTGGAACTGAAGCTTTCTTT. Its protein product is CASSSTGGGTEAFF.

The rearrangement links TRBV28 to TRBJ1-2; D is possibly TRBD1 (6 bases). The CDR3 contains 17 residues. The V end lost 5 bases, the J end lost 4 bases, and 23 bases lay between the germline ends. The V gene's germline CDR1 is MDHEN and CDR2 SYDVKM. CDR3 sequence (DNA): TGTGCCAGCAGTCCTACAATTACAGGGACCACCGGCTATGGCTACACCTTC. This codes for CASSPTITGTTGYGYTF.

This chain joins TRBV3-1 (or the pseudogene TRBV3-2) and TRBJ2-3; the D is unclear. V dropped 3 bases and J dropped 5 bases, with 12 bases sitting between them. The CDR3 length is 14 residues. The germline V gene has CDR1 LGHDT and CDR2 YNNKEL (reference sequence). CDR3 sequence: CASSQGSHVDTQYF. CDR3 nucleotides: TGTGCCAGCAGCCAGGGCTCCCACGTAGATACGCAGTATTTT.

This sequence joins TRBV30 and TRBJ2-7, with TRBD1 matching over 9 bases. Losses at the gene ends were 4 bases for V and 4 bases for J; bases not matched to a gene: 11. The CDR3 sequence is 15 residues long. Germline-derived CDR1 and CDR2 are GTSNPN and SVGIG (reference sequence). The CDR3 nucleotides are TGTGCCTGGACCAAACCCGGGACAGGGTTTTACGAGCAGTACTTC. Amino acids: CAWTKPGTGFYEQYF.

This chain joins TRBV19 and TRBJ2-2, with a tentative D call TRBD2 (6 bases). Trimming took 8 bases from V and 6 from J, leaving 13 bases between them. CDR3 size: 13 residues. Germline lookup yields CDR1 LNHDA and CDR2 SQIVND (reference sequence). The CDR3 sequence: CASGWGDPGELFF. The CDR3 bases are TGTGCCAGTGGTTGGGGGGATCCCGGGGAGCTGTTTTTT.